These 10 T cell receptor beta chains share one sample of origin, sequenced in a study of CD8+CD57+ T cells in acquired aplastic anemia. According to the study, genomic DNA was the template for TCR beta VDJ and CDR3 profiling. MiXCR was run by TCRdb on the reads, yielding one entry per CDR3 protein. The sample records roughly 170,000 distinct CDR3 sequences, 55% to 70% being singletons. Source material: sorted CD4+, CD8+, or CD8+CD57+ T cells (not recorded which) from PBMCs. All receptors derive from a human donor in good health.

This clonotype was recorded a few times. This chain links TRBV2 with TRBJ1-5; D is uncertain. Germline CDR1 is SNHLY and CDR2 is FYNNEI. Trimming took 7 bases from V and 3 from J, leaving 13 bases between them. The CDR3 is 14 residues long. CDR3 region: CASTHLSPNQPQHF. The CDR3 nucleotides read TGTGCCAGCACACACCTTAGCCCCAATCAGCCCCAGCATTTT.

J is TRBJ2-7 and V is TRBV20-1; 11 nucleotides agree with TRBD1. The trim removed 5 bases at V and 6 bases at J, leaving 9 bases unmatched. Germline loops: CDR1 DFQATT, CDR2 SNEGSKA (reference sequence). CDR3 size: 14 residues. The CDR3 loop reads CSAAGPGQGGEQYF. CDR3 nucleotides: TGCAGTGCTGCTGGACCGGGACAGGGGGGCGAGCAGTACTTC.

V is TRBV25-1 and J is TRBJ1-6, with 7 bases aligning to TRBD1. V gave up 6 bases and J gave up 9 bases; unmatched junction bases: 8. The CDR3 is 14 residues long. Per the germline V gene, CDR1 is MGHDK and CDR2 is SYGVNS. The DNA of the CDR3 is TGTGCCAGCAGCAGACAGGGTGTAGCTTCACCCCTCCACTTT. Its translation is CASSRQGVASPLHF.

With respect to this clonotype: One end of the junction varies from germline; a read error may be responsible. V is TRBV20-1 and J is TRBJ1-5; D unclear. This CDR3 has 13 amino acids. CDR1 and CDR2 (germline): DFQATT, SNEGSKA (reference sequence). The CDR3 bases are TGCAGTGCTCCGGGTAGAGCGAATCAGCCTCAGCATTTT. Protein sequence: CSAPGRANQPQHF.

CDR3 sequence (DNA): TGTGCCAGCAACGACAGGGTTGCGGGGTATAATTCACCCCTCCACTTT. Translated, it gives CASNDRVAGYNSPLHF. The V gene is TRBV5-4, the J gene TRBJ1-6; TRBD1 matches 7 bases. V lost 6 bases and J lost 4; bases outside the gene matches: 10. The germline CDR1 and CDR2 sequences are SGHNT and YYREEE (reference sequence). The CDR3 contains 16 residues.

This clonotype was observed many times. This chain links TRBV4-1 with TRBJ1-4; 7 bases are shared with TRBD1. V lost 1 base, J lost 0 bases, and 2 bases stayed unmatched. The germline gives CDR1 MGHRA, CDR2 YSYEKL. The CDR3 totals 16 residues. This chain's CDR3 is CASSQVQGATNEKLFF. Here the CDR3 DNA reads TGCGCCAGCAGCCAAGTTCAGGGGGCAACTAATGAAAAACTGTTTTTT.

J is TRBJ2-3 and V is TRBV19, with TRBD1 matching over 8 bases. The CDR3 length is 14 residues. The V and J ends lost 4 bases and 4 bases, in that order; junction bases with no gene match: 4. In germline, CDR1 is LNHDA, CDR2 SQIVND (reference sequence). CDR3 in amino acids: CASSTGQGPDTQYF. The CDR3 DNA follows: TGTGCCAGTAGTACCGGACAGGGCCCAGATACGCAGTATTTT.

This chain links TRBV7-2 with TRBJ1-6; TRBD1 might be the D (5 bases). V lost 6 bases and J lost 9, with 18 bases in between. In germline, CDR1 is SGHTA, CDR2 FQGNSA. The CDR3 is 15 residues long. CDR3 in amino acids: CASSPPRGPSSPLHF. DNA of the CDR3: TGTGCCAGCAGTCCCCCCCGGGGACCTTCTTCACCCCTCCACTTT.

A single count supports this clonotype. The gene calls are TRBV20-1 and TRBJ2-3; 11 nucleotides align to TRBD2. The CDR3 is 19 amino acids. Germline V gene sequence: CDR1 DFQATT, CDR2 SNEGSKA (reference sequence). Trimming took 2 bases from V and 1 from J; bases not matched to a gene: 14. CDR3 in DNA: TGCAGTGCTAGATGGACGGGGCTAGCGGGAGGAGGGGGCACAGATACGCAGTATTTT. Its translation: CSARWTGLAGGGGTDTQYF.

The chain joins TRBV5-4 to TRBJ1-5; the match to TRBD1 covers 9 bases. The trim removed 4 bases at V and 7 bases at J, leaving 6 bases unmatched. The CDR3 covers 14 residues. Per germline, CDR1 SGHNT and CDR2 YYREEE (reference sequence). CDR3 in DNA: TGTGCCAGCAGCCAGGGGACAGGGCGGCAGCCCCAGCATTTT. Amino acid sequence: CASSQGTGRQPQHF.